The 32 T cell receptor beta chains below come from one sample, sequenced in a study of blood T cells in healthy people across ages. With a J-beta primer mix and a sample-barcoded 5' primer, a second PCR ran 7 to 11 cycles. Each CDR3 protein gets one entry after TCRdb re-called the 5' RACE reads with MiXCR. Counted here are roughly 1,700,000 distinct CDR3 sequences, roughly 30% occurring once; the ten biggest clones make up 6.5% to 8.5%. The sample comprised blood. The receptors derive from a woman aged 25 to 45 in good health.

Only a few counts were recorded for this clonotype. The chain joins TRBV15 to TRBJ1-4; D is unclear. Trimming removed 0 bases at V and 8 bases at J, with 10 bases between. The CDR3 is made up of 14 amino acids. Germline CDR1 and CDR2: LNHNV and YYDKDF (reference sequence). CDR3 loop: CATSRDAEGEKLFF. The CDR3 DNA is TGTGCCACCAGCAGAGATGCCGAAGGGGAAAAACTGTTTTTT.

CDR3 loop: CASSGSGTGTQETQYF. The CDR3 nucleotides read TGTGCCAGCAGCGGCTCCGGGACAGGGACCCAAGAGACCCAGTACTTC. The rearrangement uses TRBV9 and TRBJ2-5; TRBD1 matches 9 bases. Germline V gene sequence: CDR1 SGDLS, CDR2 YYNGEE. The trim removed 3 bases at V and 1 base at J, leaving 7 bases unmatched. The CDR3 length is 16 residues.

This clonotype has just a few counts. The V gene is TRBV10-2, the J gene TRBJ2-7, with D possibly TRBD1 on 6 matching bases. Germline CDR1 and CDR2: WSHSY and SAAADI. The CDR3 is 14 residues long. Deletions cut 7 bases from V and 4 bases from J, with 17 bases between. CDR3 nucleotide sequence: TGCGCCAGCAATTCCGGCAGGGGATCATACGAGCAGTACTTC. It translates to CASNSGRGSYEQYF.

This chain connects TRBV20-1 to TRBJ2-5; TRBD2 matches at 13 bases. Germline V lookup: CDR1 DFQATT, CDR2 SNEGSKA (reference sequence). Trimming took 1 base from V and 4 from J; bases not matched to a gene: 6. The CDR3 has 16 amino acids. The CDR3 DNA reads as TGCAGTGCTAGAGGGGCGCGGACTAGCGGGGGAGAGACCCAGTACTTC. Encoded protein: CSARGARTSGGETQYF.

The V call is TRBV9, the J call TRBJ2-1; 12 bases map to TRBD2. The CDR3 totals 17 residues. Germline CDR1 and CDR2: SGDLS and YYNGEE. Losses at the gene ends were 3 bases for V and 4 bases for J; bases not matched to a gene: 8. This CDR3 is CASSGLTSGGQYNEQFF. The CDR3, as DNA: TGTGCCAGCAGCGGCTTGACTAGCGGGGGCCAATACAATGAGCAGTTCTTC.

In this sample, this clonotype turned up once. It is likely a read error, because the conserved phenylalanine at the end of the CDR3 is missing. The chain joins TRBV11-2 to TRBJ2-1; D perhaps matches TRBD1 (6 bases). Trimming took off 0 bases at V and 6 bases at J, with 6 bases between the two ends. CDR1 SGHAT and CDR2 FQNNGV come from the germline V gene. CDR3 length: 13 residues. CDR3 protein: CASSLEGGNEQFV. In DNA form, the CDR3 reads TGTGCCAGCAGCTTAGAAGGGGGCAATGAGCAGTTCGTC.

The V call is TRBV6-2 or TRBV6-3, the J call TRBJ2-5; perhaps D is TRBD1 or TRBD2 (5 bases each). From germline, CDR1 is MNHEY and CDR2 SVGEGT. The V and J ends lost 4 bases and 2 bases respectively, with 14 bases between them. The CDR3 consists of 15 residues. CDR3 residues: CASSSSRGIQETQYF. For the CDR3, the DNA is TGTGCCAGCAGTTCCTCTCGGGGCATTCAAGAGACCCAGTACTTC.

CDR3 protein: CASSESTSASYEQYF. Written as DNA, the CDR3 is TGTGCCAGCAGCGAGTCGACTAGCGCCTCTTACGAGCAGTACTTC. The chain employs TRBV2 and TRBJ2-7; 8 bases agree with TRBD2. The germline V gene has CDR1 SNHLY and CDR2 FYNNEI. The junction had 11 bases not matched to a gene; V was cut back by 6 bases and J by 4 bases. This CDR3 has 15 amino acids.

J is TRBJ2-7 and V is TRBV2; weak D call: TRBD2 (5 bases). The CDR3 extends over 14 amino acids. The germline V gene has CDR1 SNHLY and CDR2 FYNNEI. Deletions cut 7 bases from V and 2 bases from J, with 15 bases between. CDR3 DNA: TGTGCCAGCAACCCGAGGCCGGGAACCTACGAGCAGTACTTC. Its translation: CASNPRPGTYEQYF.

The J gene is TRBJ2-3, the V gene TRBV6-5; 13 bases line up with TRBD2. The J segment lost 2 bases and the V segment lost 0 bases, leaving 8 bases of the junction unmatched. This CDR3 spans 19 amino acids. In germline, CDR1 is MNHEY, CDR2 SVGAGI. The CDR3 loop is CASSYSKGTSGIFTDTQYF. The DNA for the CDR3 is TGTGCCAGCAGTTACTCGAAAGGGACTAGCGGGATTTTCACAGATACGCAGTATTTT.

The V and J genes are TRBV30 and TRBJ2-1, with D maybe TRBD2 (5 bases). Trimming removed 4 bases from V and 7 bases from J, with 17 bases in between. The CDR3 sequence is 14 residues long. Germline V gene lookup returns CDR1 GTSNPN and CDR2 SVGIG (reference sequence). CDR3 region: CAWIDGVFPNEQFF. CDR3 DNA sequence: TGTGCCTGGATCGACGGGGTTTTCCCAAATGAGCAGTTCTTC.

This clonotype was found a few times. The J gene is TRBJ2-1, the V gene TRBV5-1; maybe TRBD1 (7 bases). The CDR3 runs to 14 residues. The germline V gene has CDR1 SGHRS and CDR2 YFSETQ. The V and J ends lost 3 bases and 8 bases respectively, with 15 bases between them. The CDR3 spells CASSSTQGGDEQFF. CDR3 sequence (DNA): TGCGCCAGCAGCTCAACTCAGGGGGGTGATGAGCAGTTCTTC.

This clonotype was seen a handful of times. The V and J genes are TRBV5-1 and TRBJ2-1; D gene ambiguous. CDR3 length: 13 amino acids. The germline V and J ends were trimmed by 1 base and 10 bases, with 12 bases remaining between them. CDR1 and CDR2 from the germline V gene are SGHRS and YFSETQ. The CDR3 sequence is CASSLRPLGEQFF. The CDR3 DNA reads TGCGCCAGCAGCTTGCGCCCCCTCGGGGAGCAGTTCTTC. Combining the CDR3 with reference TRBV5-1 and TRBJ2-1 gives the whole variable domain KAGVTQTPRYLIKTRGQQVTLSCSPISGHRSVSWYQQTPGQGLQFLFEYFSETQRNKGNFPGRFSGRQFSNSRSEMNVSTLELGDSALYLCASSLRPLGEQFFGPGTRLTVL.

The gene calls are TRBV3-1 and TRBJ2-7; 7 bases match TRBD2. CDR1 is LGHDT, CDR2 YNNKEL, per germline (reference sequence). CDR3 length: 14 residues. The trim removed 1 base at V and 6 bases at J, leaving 6 bases unmatched. CDR3 sequence reads: CASSQGAWGGEQYF. In DNA, the CDR3 is TGTGCCAGCAGCCAAGGAGCGTGGGGGGGCGAGCAGTACTTC.

The CDR3 DNA sequence: TGTGCCAGCAGGCGGACAGGGTTAGCTTTCTTT. Translation: CASRRTGLAFF. The rearrangement uses TRBV6-5 and TRBJ1-1; 8 bases agree with TRBD1. CDR3 size: 11 residues. The germline gives CDR1 MNHEY, CDR2 SVGAGI. Trimming took 6 bases from V and 10 from J; bases not matched to a gene: 4.

This clonotype was counted only a few times. This rearrangement joins TRBV10-2 to TRBJ1-5, with D hard to call. CDR1 and CDR2 (germline): WSHSY, SAAADI. CDR3 length: 13 amino acids. The germline V and J ends were trimmed by 10 bases and 6 bases, with 16 bases remaining between them. The CDR3 sequence: CATGPGEPQPQHF. The CDR3 DNA is TGCGCCACCGGTCCCGGGGAACCTCAGCCCCAGCATTTT.

Comment on this clonotype: At one end the junction does not follow the germline gene, possibly because of a read error. The chain combines TRBV20-1 with TRBJ2-7, with 10 bases identical to TRBD1. This CDR3 comprises 15 residues. From germline, CDR1 is DFQATT and CDR2 SNEGSKA (reference sequence). The CDR3: CSAGDGTGVYYEQYF. CDR3 coding DNA: TGCAGTGCTGGAGATGGGACAGGGGTATACTACGAGCAGTACTTC.

This chain uses TRBV4-1 with TRBJ2-5; 9 bases are shared with TRBD1. CDR1 and CDR2 (germline): MGHRA, YSYEKL. This CDR3 has 16 residues. J lost 1 base, V lost 0 bases, and 3 bases had no gene match. CDR3 amino acids: CASSQEDRGSQETQYF. The CDR3 DNA is TGCGCCAGCAGCCAAGAGGACAGGGGCTCCCAAGAGACCCAGTACTTC.

About this clonotype: This may arise from a read error, as a much more abundant clone is one base away. The chain carries TRBV28 and TRBJ2-1, with D maybe TRBD1 (6 bases). The V end was cut by 2 bases, the J end by 4 bases, with 21 bases between. The germline CDR1 and CDR2 sequences are MDHEN and SYDVKM. CDR3 length equals 18 residues. CDR3 nucleotide sequence: TGTGCCAGCAGTTTACCCACAGGGCCGTCCTCACTTTACAATGAGCAGTTCTTC. It encodes CASSLPTGPSSLYNEQFF.

This clonotype was seen ten or more times. V gene TRBV4-1 combines with J gene TRBJ2-1; 7 bases are shared with TRBD2. Germline lookup yields CDR1 MGHRA and CDR2 YSYEKL. Germline trimming cut 2 bases from V and 1 base from J; bases unmatched to any gene: 8. The CDR3 has 17 residues. The CDR3 loop reads CASSQPGRRESYNEQFF. The CDR3, as DNA: TGCGCCAGCAGCCAACCCGGACGGCGGGAGTCCTACAATGAGCAGTTCTTC.

The CDR3 region has the DNA TGCAGCGTTGTTGGGGACAGCGCTAACTATGGCTACACCTTC. It encodes CSVVGDSANYGYTF. The chain combines TRBV29-1 with TRBJ1-2; the match to TRBD1 covers 7 bases. Germline CDR1 reads SQVTM; CDR2 reads ANQGSEA. The CDR3 length is 14 residues. J lost 0 bases, V lost 4 bases, and 5 bases had no gene match.

The J gene is TRBJ2-5, the V gene TRBV10-3; tentatively, D is TRBD1 (6 bases). V lost 6 bases and J 11 bases, leaving 28 bases between the germline ends. This CDR3 is 16 amino acids long. Germline-derived CDR1 and CDR2 are ENHRY and SYGVKD. DNA for the CDR3: TGTGCCATCAGCTCCCCCTCAGGACTGGGGGCCTCTAAGCAGTACTTC. Protein sequence: CAISSPSGLGASKQYF.

There are a few counts of this clonotype. The chain joins TRBV6-5 to TRBJ1-6; maybe TRBD1 (5 bases). CDR1 is MNHEY, CDR2 SVGAGI, per germline. The CDR3 contains 14 residues. Trimming cost V 7 bases and J 7 bases, with 14 bases left between them. The CDR3 sequence: CASNSGTENSPLHF. CDR3 DNA: TGTGCCAGCAATTCCGGGACGGAGAATTCACCCCTCCACTTT.

About this clonotype: One end of the junction fails to match germline, which may point to a read error. CDR3 sequence (DNA): TGTGCCAGCAGCTCCCTCCTCCGGACAGGGGGCTTAGGTAGCAATCGGCCCCAGCATTTT. It encodes CASSSLLRTGGLGSNRPQHF. This rearrangement joins TRBV7-7 to TRBJ1-5, with 11 bases that match TRBD1. The CDR3 spans 20 residues. Germline-derived CDR1 and CDR2 are SSHAT and FNYEAQ (reference sequence).

V gene TRBV27 combines with J gene TRBJ2-7, with 8 bases lining up with TRBD2. Unmatched junction bases numbered 12, after V lost 7 bases and J lost 7 bases. Looked up from germline, CDR1 is MNHEY and CDR2 is SMNVEV (reference sequence). The CDR3 loop spans 14 amino acids. CDR3 amino acids: CASNSPSGYNEQYF. The CDR3 nucleotides are TGTGCCAGCAACTCGCCTAGCGGGTACAATGAGCAGTACTTC.

As concerns this clonotype: It may be a read error: a sequence one base away is much more abundant. The gene calls are TRBV7-3 and TRBJ1-1; D gene uncertain. The CDR3 extends over 13 amino acids. CDR1 is SGHTA and CDR2 is FQGTGA in the germline V gene. V was cut by 1 base and J by 6 bases, with 9 bases left in between. The CDR3 DNA is TGTGCCAGCAGCTTAAGACGAAACGCTGAAGCTTTCTTT. Translating it yields CASSLRRNAEAFF.

This chain connects TRBV29-1 to TRBJ1-4, with D unclear. CDR1 is SQVTM, CDR2 ANQGSEA, per germline. V lost 0 bases and J 8 bases, leaving 28 bases between the germline ends. The CDR3 totals 19 residues. CDR3: CSVEDLSLSAASKNEKLFF. The DNA of the CDR3 is TGCAGCGTTGAAGATCTTAGTCTATCGGCAGCGAGTAAAAACGAAAAACTGTTTTTT.

This clonotype was seen just once. A read error is possible here, since a much larger clone lies one base away. This rearrangement joins TRBV20-1 to TRBJ2-4, with D possibly being TRBD2 (5 bases). This CDR3 is built from 12 residues. Germline V CDR1 and CDR2: DFQATT, SNEGSKA (reference sequence). Trimming stripped 4 bases from V and 13 bases from J, with 17 bases between. The CDR3 DNA reads as TGCAGTGCTAAGGAGGACTCCTACAAGCAGTACTTC. Translating gives CSAKEDSYKQYF.

This clonotype was seen many times. This rearrangement joins TRBV29-1 to TRBJ2-3; 12 nucleotides agree with TRBD2. The V and J ends lost 7 bases and 0 bases, in that order; junction bases with no gene match: 5. CDR1 and CDR2 (germline): SQVTM, ANQGSEA. This CDR3 comprises 15 residues. The CDR3 DNA sequence: TGCAGCGCCGTACTAGCGGGGGGTAGCACAGATACGCAGTATTTT. It codes for CSAVLAGGSTDTQYF.

The V and J genes are TRBV12-3 or TRBV12-4 and TRBJ1-1, with D possibly matching TRBD1 (5 bases). Deletions cut 1 base from V and 3 bases from J, with 12 bases between. This CDR3 has 15 amino acids. This CDR3 is CASSLEGHLDTEAFF. Here the CDR3 DNA reads TGTGCCAGCAGTTTAGAAGGACATTTGGACACTGAAGCTTTCTTT.

This clonotype was seen a handful of times. V gene TRBV5-1 combines with J gene TRBJ2-1, with 12 bases lining up with TRBD2. J lost 4 bases, V lost 1 base, and 3 bases had no gene match. Germline V gene sequence: CDR1 SGHRS, CDR2 YFSETQ. This CDR3 is 16 amino acids long. The chain's CDR3 is CASSLMTSGSYNEQFF. The DNA of the CDR3 is TGCGCCAGCAGCTTGATGACTAGCGGGAGTTACAATGAGCAGTTCTTC.

This clonotype was observed many times. This chain joins TRBV6-5 and TRBJ1-2; D not resolved. This CDR3 has 14 amino acids. Germline V gene sequence: CDR1 MNHEY, CDR2 SVGAGI. V lost 6 bases and J 4 bases, leaving 15 bases between the germline ends. DNA of the CDR3: TGTGCCAGCAGCAAACTTACAGAGCTCTATGGCTACACCTTC. Its protein product is CASSKLTELYGYTF.